The rows below give T cell receptor beta chains drawn from one sample of a study of human T cells and chemical hapten exposure. From the 5' RACE reads, TCRdb called clonotypes with MiXCR, one entry per CDR3 protein. Here the sample spans 130,000 or so distinct CDR3 sequences, around 4% being singletons. Receptor source: a female donor in good health. The CDR3 runs from the conserved cysteine through the conserved F or W. D genes are given only for firm matches. A row's size may be missing; if present it is once, few, many or a size class.

V gene	clone size	D gene	J gene	CDR3 protein	CDR3 DNA
TRBV7-2	many	NA	TRBJ2-7	CASSLGRGRVGEQYF	TGTGCCAGCAGCTTAGGCAGGGGGAGGGTTGGCGAGCAGTACTTC
TRBV13	many	NA	TRBJ2-3	CASSLAQGHTDTQYF	TGTGCCAGCAGCTTAGCACAGGGACACACAGATACGCAGTATTTT
TRBV7-2	NA	NA	TRBJ2-7	CASSPWGQASYEQYF	TGTGCCAGCAGCCCTTGGGGGCAGGCATCCTACGAGCAGTACTTC
TRBV20-1	few	TRBD2	TRBJ2-3	CSAQHSGGGNQDTQYF	TGCAGTGCTCAGCATAGCGGGGGGGGAAATCAAGATACGCAGTATTTT
TRBV20-1	many	TRBD1	TRBJ1-2	CSAYRGLVYGYTF	TGCAGTGCTTACAGGGGGCTCGTCTATGGCTACACCTTC
TRBV9	few	NA	TRBJ1-1	CASSVNQGMNTEAFF	TGTGCCAGCAGCGTCAATCAGGGGATGAACACTGAAGCTTTCTTT
TRBV7-2	few	NA	TRBJ2-3	CASSLDGIRADTQYF	TGTGCCAGCAGCTTAGATGGGATCCGTGCAGATACGCAGTATTTT
TRBV28	many	NA	TRBJ2-7	CASSPSRAYEQYF	TGTGCCAGCAGTCCGAGTCGGGCCTACGAGCAGTACTTC
TRBV7-2	many	NA	TRBJ1-3	CASSGGGLGSGNTIYF	TGTGCCAGCAGCGGAGGGGGTTTAGGATCTGGAAACACCATATATTTT
TRBV20-1	many	NA	TRBJ1-1	CSARVTRTNTEAFF	TGCAGTGCTAGGGTTACCCGAACAAACACTGAAGCTTTCTTT
TRBV20-1	many	TRBD2	TRBJ2-1	CSASIAGVSYNEQFF	TGCAGTGCTAGCATTGCGGGGGTCTCCTACAATGAGCAGTTCTTC
TRBV28	many	NA	TRBJ2-7	CASSLRGRGSYEQYF	TGTGCCAGCAGCCTCCGGGGACGGGGATCCTACGAGCAGTACTTC
TRBV3-1	NA	NA	TRBJ1-2	CASSLADPLYGYTF	TGTGCCAGCAGCCTCGCCGACCCGCTCTATGGCTACACCTTC
TRBV7-8	many	NA	TRBJ1-2	CASSPASGRNWYGYTF	TGTGCCAGCAGCCCGGCCTCTGGGAGAAACTGGTATGGCTACACCTTC
TRBV20-1	many	NA	TRBJ1-3	CSARGGTGNTIYF	TGCAGTGCTCGGGGGGGGACTGGAAACACCATATATTTT
TRBV7-2	many	TRBD2	TRBJ2-5	CASSSLAGVETQYF	TGTGCCAGCAGCTCCCTAGCGGGGGTAGAGACCCAGTACTTC